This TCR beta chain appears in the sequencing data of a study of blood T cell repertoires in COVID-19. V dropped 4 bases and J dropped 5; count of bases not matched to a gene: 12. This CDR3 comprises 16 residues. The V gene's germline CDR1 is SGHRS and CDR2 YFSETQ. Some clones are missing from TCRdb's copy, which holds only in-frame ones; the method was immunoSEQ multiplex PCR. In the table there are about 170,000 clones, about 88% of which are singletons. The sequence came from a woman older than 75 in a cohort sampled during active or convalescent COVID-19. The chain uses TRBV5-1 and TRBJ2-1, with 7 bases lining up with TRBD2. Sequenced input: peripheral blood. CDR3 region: CASSKGPGGGHNEQFF. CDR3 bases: TGCGCCAGCAGCAAAGGCCCAGGCGGGGGTCACAATGAGCAGTTCTTC.